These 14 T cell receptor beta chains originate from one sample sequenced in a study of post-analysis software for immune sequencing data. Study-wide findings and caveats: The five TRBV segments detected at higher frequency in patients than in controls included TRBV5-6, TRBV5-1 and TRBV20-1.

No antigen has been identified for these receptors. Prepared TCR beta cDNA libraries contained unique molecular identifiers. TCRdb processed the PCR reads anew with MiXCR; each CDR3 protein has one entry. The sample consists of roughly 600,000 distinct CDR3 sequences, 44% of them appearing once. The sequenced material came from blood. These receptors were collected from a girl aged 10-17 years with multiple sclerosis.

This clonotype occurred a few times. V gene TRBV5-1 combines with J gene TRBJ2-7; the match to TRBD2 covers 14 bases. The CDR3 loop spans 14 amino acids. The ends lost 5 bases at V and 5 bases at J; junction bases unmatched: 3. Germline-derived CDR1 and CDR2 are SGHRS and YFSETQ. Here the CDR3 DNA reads TGCGCCAGCAGAGTGGGACTAGCGGGAGACGAGCAGTACTTC. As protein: CASRVGLAGDEQYF.

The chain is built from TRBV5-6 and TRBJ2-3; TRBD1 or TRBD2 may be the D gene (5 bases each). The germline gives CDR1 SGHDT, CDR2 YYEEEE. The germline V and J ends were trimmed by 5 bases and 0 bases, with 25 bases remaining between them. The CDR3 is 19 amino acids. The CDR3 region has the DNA TGTGCCAGCAGTCCCCGATTAGAGGGGAGCTGGACTAGCACAGATACGCAGTATTTT. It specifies CASSPRLEGSWTSTDTQYF.

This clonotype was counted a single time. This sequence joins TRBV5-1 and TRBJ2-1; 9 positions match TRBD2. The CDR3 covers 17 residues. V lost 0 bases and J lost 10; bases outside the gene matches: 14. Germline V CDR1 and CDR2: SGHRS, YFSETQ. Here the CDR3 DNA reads TGCGCCAGCAGCTTGGGTTGGGCTAGCGGGACCCTTGGAGAGCAGTTCTTC. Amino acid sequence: CASSLGWASGTLGEQFF.

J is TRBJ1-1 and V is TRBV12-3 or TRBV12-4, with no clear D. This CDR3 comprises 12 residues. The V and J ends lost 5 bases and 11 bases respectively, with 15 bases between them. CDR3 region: CASSHLGREAFF. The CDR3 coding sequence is TGTGCCAGCAGTCACCTTGGGAGGGAGGCTTTCTTT.

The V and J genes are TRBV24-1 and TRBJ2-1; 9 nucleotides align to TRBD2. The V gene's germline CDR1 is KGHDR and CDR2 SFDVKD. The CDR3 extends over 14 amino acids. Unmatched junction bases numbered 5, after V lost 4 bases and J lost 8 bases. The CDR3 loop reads CATSERGLADEQFF. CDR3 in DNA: TGTGCCACCAGTGAGCGGGGACTAGCAGATGAGCAGTTCTTC.

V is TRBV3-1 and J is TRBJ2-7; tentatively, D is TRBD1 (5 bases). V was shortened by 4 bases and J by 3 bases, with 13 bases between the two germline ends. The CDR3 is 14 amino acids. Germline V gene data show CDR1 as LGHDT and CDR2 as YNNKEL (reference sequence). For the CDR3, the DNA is TGTGCCAGCAGCCCCCAGGGTGGTGGCTACGAGCAGTACTTC. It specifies CASSPQGGGYEQYF.

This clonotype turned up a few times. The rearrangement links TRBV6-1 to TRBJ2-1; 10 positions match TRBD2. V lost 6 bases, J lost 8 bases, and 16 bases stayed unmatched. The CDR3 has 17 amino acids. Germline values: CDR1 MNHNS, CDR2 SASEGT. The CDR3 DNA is TGTGCCAGCAGGCCCCGGCAGGTAGCGGGAGGAAGGGATGAGCAGTTCTTC. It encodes CASRPRQVAGGRDEQFF.

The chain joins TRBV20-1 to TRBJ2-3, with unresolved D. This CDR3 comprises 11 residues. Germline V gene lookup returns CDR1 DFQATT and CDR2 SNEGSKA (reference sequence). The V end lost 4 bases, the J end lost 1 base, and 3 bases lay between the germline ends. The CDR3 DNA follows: TGCAGTGCTATTCGCACAGATACGCAGTATTTT. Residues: CSAIRTDTQYF.

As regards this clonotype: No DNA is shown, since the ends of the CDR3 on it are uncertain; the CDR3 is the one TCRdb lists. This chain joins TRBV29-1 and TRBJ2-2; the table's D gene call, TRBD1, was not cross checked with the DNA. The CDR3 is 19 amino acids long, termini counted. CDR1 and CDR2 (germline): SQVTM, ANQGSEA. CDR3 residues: CSVARGPETQYFGPGTLFF.

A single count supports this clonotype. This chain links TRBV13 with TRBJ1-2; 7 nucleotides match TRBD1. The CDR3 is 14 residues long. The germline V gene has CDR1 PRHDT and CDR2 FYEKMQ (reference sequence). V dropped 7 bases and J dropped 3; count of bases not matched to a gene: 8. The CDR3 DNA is TGTGCCAGCACCTCGACAGGGATGTACTATGGCTACACCTTC. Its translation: CASTSTGMYYGYTF. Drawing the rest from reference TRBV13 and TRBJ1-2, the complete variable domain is AAGVIQSPRHLIKEKRETATLKCYPIPRHDTVYWYQQGPGQDPQFLISFYEKMQSDKGSIPDRFSAQQFSDYHSELNMSSLELGDSALYFCASTSTGMYYGYTFGSGTRLTVV.

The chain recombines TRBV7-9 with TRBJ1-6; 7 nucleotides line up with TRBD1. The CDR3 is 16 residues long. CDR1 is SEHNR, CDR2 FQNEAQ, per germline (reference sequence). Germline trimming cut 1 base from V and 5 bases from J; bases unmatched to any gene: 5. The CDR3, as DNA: TGTGCCAGCAGCTTAGTTCGGGGACAGAATAATTCACCCCTCCACTTT. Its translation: CASSLVRGQNNSPLHF.

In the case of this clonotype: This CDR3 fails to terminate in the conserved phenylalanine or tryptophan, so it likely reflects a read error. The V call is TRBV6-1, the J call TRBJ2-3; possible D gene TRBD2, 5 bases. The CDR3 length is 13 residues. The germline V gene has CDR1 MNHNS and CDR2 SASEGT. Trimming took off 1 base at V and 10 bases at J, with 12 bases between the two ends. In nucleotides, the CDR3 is TGTGCCAGCAGTGAAGAAGGCGGGTGGGCGCAGTATTAT. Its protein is CASSEEGGWAQYY.

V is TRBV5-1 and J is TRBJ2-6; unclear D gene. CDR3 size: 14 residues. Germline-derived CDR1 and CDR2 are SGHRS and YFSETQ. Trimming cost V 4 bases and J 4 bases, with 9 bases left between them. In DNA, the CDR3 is TGCGCCAGCAGCGTGGACGCGGGGGCCAACGTCCTGACTTTC. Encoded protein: CASSVDAGANVLTF. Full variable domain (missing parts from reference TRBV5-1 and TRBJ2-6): KAGVTQTPRYLIKTRGQQVTLSCSPISGHRSVSWYQQTPGQGLQFLFEYFSETQRNKGNFPGRFSGRQFSNSRSEMNVSTLELGDSALYLCASSVDAGANVLTFGAGSRLTVL.

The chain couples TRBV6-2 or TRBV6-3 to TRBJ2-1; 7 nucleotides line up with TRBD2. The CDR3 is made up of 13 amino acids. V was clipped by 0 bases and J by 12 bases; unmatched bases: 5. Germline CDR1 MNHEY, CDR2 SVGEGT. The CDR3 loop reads CASSYSLTGGQFF. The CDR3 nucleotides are TGTGCCAGCAGTTACTCGTTGACGGGGGGGCAGTTCTTC.